This T cell receptor beta chain emerged from a study of CD8 T cells in Susac syndrome. Study as a whole: There were Susac syndrome patients who were therapy-naive at blood draw, others on corticosteroids, and others on intravenous immunoglobulin alone. Study results and limitations: Across the total CD8+ repertoires, sixteen Susac-specific public clones were found. The CD8+ TEMRA repertoires yielded 5 or 6 such clones.

A word on this clonotype: No antigen is known for it.

Reverse transcription used roughly 0.5 to 1 ug RNA and random hexamers. Amplification of TCR beta CDR3 across 54 Vbeta and 13 Jbeta was performed with immunoSEQ multiplex PCR. TCRdb reanalysed the immunoSEQ multiplex PCR reads using MiXCR and keeps one entry per CDR3 protein. The sample shows nearly 110,000 distinct CDR3 sequences, roughly 94% of them seen only once. Looked up from germline, CDR1 is SNHLY and CDR2 is FYNNEI. With 6 bases removed from V and 10 bases from J, the gap between germline ends came to 13 bases. This CDR3 has 12 amino acids. Sequencing of TCR beta was performed on blood CD8+ and CD4+ T cells.

Sequencing was carried out using CD8+ T cells from PBMCs. The sequence derives from a human donor with Susac syndrome. This chain joins TRBV2 and TRBJ2-1; D is unresolved. This CDR3 is CASRDEDAEQFF. In DNA, the CDR3 is TGTGCCAGCAGAGACGAGGACGCGGAGCAGTTCTTC.